Here is one TCR beta chain with its context. CDR1 SQVTM and CDR2 ANQGSEA come from the germline V gene. Trimming stripped 5 bases from V and 4 bases from J, with 11 bases between. The CDR3 has 12 amino acids. The data derive from a study of blood T cell repertoires in COVID-19. Overall study: Sites in the United States, Italy and Spain provided acute and convalescent COVID-19 samples. PBMCs, B-cell-depleted T cells, or T cells were the source of the cDNA or gDNA that made up the material.

Original data processing: Reference gene primers were amplified, and this amplification served to estimate nucleated cell counts. The data were produced by immunoSEQ multiplex PCR, yet TCRdb's version contains in-frame clones alone and is incomplete. D and trimming come from the DNA, and the V and J calls and clone size come from that table. The sample records around 220,000 clones, around 88% being singletons. The TCR comes from a man aged 18 to 35 with active or convalescent COVID-19. The V and J genes are TRBV29-1 and TRBJ1-1; D gene uncertain. Sequenced sample: peripheral blood. The CDR3 DNA reads as TGCAGCGTTCCTCCTTCGGGCACTGAAGCTTTCTTT. Protein product: CSVPPSGTEAFF.